This T cell receptor beta chain originates from a study of cytomegalovirus exposure and HLA in healthy donors. Study conclusions and caveats: A later analysis reported that several of the most significant clusters appeared to be linked to common viral pathogens, among them Epstein-Barr virus.

PCR involved 60 Vbeta and 13 Jbeta primers. Using immunoSEQ multiplex PCR, the repertoire was profiled, and TCRdb retains in-frame clones only, with some absent. The sample includes approximately 130,000 clones, about 78% of them seen just once. The CDR3 spans 15 residues. After removal of 5 bases from V and 5 bases from J, the junction contained 6 bases not matched to a gene. Per germline, CDR1 MDHEN and CDR2 SYDVKM. A single count supports this clone. Its antigen remains unidentified. Sequencing was performed on PBMCs. This rearrangement joins TRBV28 to TRBJ1-1; TRBD1 agrees at 12 bases. The sequence derives from a man in his fifties in good health and CMV-seronegative. The CDR3 DNA follows: TGTGCCAGCAGTCCGGGACAGGGGGCAATGACTGAAGCTTTCTTT. Its translation: CASSPGQGAMTEAFF.